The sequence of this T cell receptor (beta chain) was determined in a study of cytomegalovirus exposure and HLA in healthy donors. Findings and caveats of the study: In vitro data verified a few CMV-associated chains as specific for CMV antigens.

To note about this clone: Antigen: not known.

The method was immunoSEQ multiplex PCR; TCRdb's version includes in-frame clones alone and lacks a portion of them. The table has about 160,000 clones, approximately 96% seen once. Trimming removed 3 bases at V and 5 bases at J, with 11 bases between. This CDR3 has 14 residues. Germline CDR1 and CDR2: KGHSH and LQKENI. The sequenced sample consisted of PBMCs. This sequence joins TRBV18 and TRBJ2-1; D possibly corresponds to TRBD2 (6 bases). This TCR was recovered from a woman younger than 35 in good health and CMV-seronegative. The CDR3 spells CASSPGGGHNEQFF. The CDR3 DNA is TGTGCCAGCTCACCGGGTGGAGGGCACAATGAGCAGTTCTTC.